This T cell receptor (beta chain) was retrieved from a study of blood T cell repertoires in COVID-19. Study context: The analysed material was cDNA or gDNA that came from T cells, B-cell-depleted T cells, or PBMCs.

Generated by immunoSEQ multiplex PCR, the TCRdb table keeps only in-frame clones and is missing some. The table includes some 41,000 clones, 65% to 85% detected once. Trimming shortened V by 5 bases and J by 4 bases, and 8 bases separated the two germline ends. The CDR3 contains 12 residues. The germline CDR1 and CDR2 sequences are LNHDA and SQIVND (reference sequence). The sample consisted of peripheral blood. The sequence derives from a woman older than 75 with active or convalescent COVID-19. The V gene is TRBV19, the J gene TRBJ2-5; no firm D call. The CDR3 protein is CASSVGGETQYF. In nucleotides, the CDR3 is TGTGCCAGTAGTGTCGGCGGAGAGACCCAGTACTTC.